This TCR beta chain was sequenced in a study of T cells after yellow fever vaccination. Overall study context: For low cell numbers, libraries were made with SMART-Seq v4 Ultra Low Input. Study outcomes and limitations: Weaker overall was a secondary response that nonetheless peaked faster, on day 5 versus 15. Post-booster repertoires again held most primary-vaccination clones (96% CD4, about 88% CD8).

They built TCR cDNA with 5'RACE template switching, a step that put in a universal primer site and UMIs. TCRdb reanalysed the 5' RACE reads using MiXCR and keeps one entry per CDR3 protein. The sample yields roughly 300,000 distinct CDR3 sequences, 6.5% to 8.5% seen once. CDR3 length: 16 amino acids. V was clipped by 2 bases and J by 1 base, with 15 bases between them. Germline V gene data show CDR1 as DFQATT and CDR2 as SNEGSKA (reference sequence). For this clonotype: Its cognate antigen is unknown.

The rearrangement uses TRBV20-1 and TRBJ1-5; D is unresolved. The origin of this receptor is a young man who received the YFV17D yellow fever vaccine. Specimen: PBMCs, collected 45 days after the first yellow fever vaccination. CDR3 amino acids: CSARRKGEISNQPQHF. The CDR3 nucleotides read TGCAGTGCTAGACGCAAGGGAGAAATCAGCAATCAGCCCCAGCATTTT.